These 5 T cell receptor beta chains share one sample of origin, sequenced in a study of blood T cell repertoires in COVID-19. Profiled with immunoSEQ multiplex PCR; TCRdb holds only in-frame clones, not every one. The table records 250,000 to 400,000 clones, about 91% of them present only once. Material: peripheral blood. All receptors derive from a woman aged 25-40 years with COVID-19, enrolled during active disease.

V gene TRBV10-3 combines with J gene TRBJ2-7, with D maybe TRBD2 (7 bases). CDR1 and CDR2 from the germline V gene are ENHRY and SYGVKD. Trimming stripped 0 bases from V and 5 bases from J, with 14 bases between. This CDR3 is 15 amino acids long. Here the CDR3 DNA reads TGTGCCATCAGTGAGTCAGTAGGGGGGGCCGACGAGCAGTACTTC. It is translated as CAISESVGGADEQYF.

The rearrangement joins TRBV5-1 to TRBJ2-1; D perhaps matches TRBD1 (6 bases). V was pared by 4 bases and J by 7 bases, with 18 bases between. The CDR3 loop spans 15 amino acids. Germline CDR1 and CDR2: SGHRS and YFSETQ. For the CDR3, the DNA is TGCGCCAGCAGCGTGAGCCTGGGGGCCAAGAATGAGCAGTTCTTC. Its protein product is CASSVSLGAKNEQFF.

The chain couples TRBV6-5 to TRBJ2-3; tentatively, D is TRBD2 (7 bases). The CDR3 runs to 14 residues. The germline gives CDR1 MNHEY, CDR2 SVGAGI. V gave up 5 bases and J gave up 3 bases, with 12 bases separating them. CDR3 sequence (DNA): TGTGCCAGCAGTATCGGGGGGCCTACAGATACGCAGTATTTT. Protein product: CASSIGGPTDTQYF.

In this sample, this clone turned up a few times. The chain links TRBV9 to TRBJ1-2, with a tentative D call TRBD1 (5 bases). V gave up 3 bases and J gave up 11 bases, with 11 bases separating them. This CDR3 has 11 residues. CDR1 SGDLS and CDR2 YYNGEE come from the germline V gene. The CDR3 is CASSAEAGYTF. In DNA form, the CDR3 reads TGTGCCAGCAGCGCCGAAGCAGGGTACACCTTC.

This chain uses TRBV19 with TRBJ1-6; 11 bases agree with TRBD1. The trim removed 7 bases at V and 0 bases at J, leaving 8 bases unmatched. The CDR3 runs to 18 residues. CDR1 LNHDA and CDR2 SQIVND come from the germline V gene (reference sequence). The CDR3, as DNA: TGTGCCAGTACACAGGGACAGGGGGTAAGCTCCTATAATTCACCCCTCCACTTT. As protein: CASTQGQGVSSYNSPLHF. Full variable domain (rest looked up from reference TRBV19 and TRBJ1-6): DGGITQSPKYLFRKEGQNVTLSCEQNLNHDAMYWYRQDPGQGLRLIYYSQIVNDFQKGDIAEGYSVSREKKESFPLTVTSAQKNPTAFYLCASTQGQGVSSYNSPLHFGNGTRLTVT.